The rows below give T cell receptor beta chains drawn from one sample of a study of OX40 agonist ivuxolimab in advanced cancers. Sequencing used immunoSEQ multiplex PCR; TCRdb keeps in-frame clones, though not all of them. Of roughly 49,000 clones in the sample, approximately 84% were seen once. The starting material was CD4+ or CD8+ T cells sorted from blood, obtained in a trial of the OX40 agonist ivuxolimab. These receptors were obtained from an adult with an advanced solid tumor such as melanoma, head and neck, liver or kidney cancer. Each CDR3 is given with its conserved first and last residue. A D gene is named only where the DNA matches it firmly. The size of a clone is reported for some rows only, either as once, few or many, or as a class for expanded clones.

size	D	length	V	J	CDR3	DNA
few	TRBD1	13	TRBV6-1	TRBJ1-2	CASSEMAGGQDTF	TGTGCCAGCAGTGAAATGGCCGGAGGACAGGACACCTTC
-	TRBD1	14	TRBV10-3	TRBJ1-5	CAISEGTGLQPQHF	TGTGCCATCAGTGAAGGGACAGGGCTACAGCCCCAGCATTTT
-	TRBD2	17	TRBV9	TRBJ2-3	CASSAGPWAGGTDTQYF	TGTGCCAGCAGCGCAGGCCCGTGGGCGGGGGGGACAGATACGCAGTATTTT
once	TRBD2	17	TRBV19	TRBJ2-1	CASSNSGGALWDNEQFF	TGTGCCAGTAGTAATAGCGGGGGGGCCCTCTGGGACAATGAGCAGTTCTTC
-	-	17	TRBV11-3	TRBJ1-5	CASSLVDDLDGNQPQHF	TGTGCCAGCAGCTTAGTCGATGACCTTGATGGCAATCAGCCCCAGCATTTT
-	-	16	TRBV5-1	TRBJ2-7	CASSLVGGMTSYEQYF	TGCGCCAGCAGCTTGGTAGGGGGAATGACCTCCTACGAGCAGTACTTC
-	-	16	TRBV9	TRBJ1-4	CASSVAGVSTNEKLFF	TGTGCCAGCAGCGTAGCCGGTGTTTCAACTAATGAAAAACTGTTTTTT
-	-	14	TRBV5-5	TRBJ1-1	CASSPITSNTEAFF	TGTGCCAGCAGTCCTATTACAAGCAACACTGAAGCTTTCTTT
-	-	18	TRBV7-2	TRBJ1-1	CASSKSVGSGGGYTEAFF	TGTGCCAGCAGCAAAAGTGTAGGCTCCGGGGGCGGGTACACTGAAGCTTTCTTT
-	TRBD2	16	TRBV29-1	TRBJ2-1	CSVRGLAGGTSNEQFF	TGCAGCGTGCGGGGGCTAGCGGGGGGCACTAGTAATGAGCAGTTCTTC
-	TRBD2	15	TRBV6-5	TRBJ2-3	CASMSRGIYTDTQYF	TGTGCCAGCATGTCGCGGGGGATTTACACAGATACGCAGTATTTT
few	-	13	TRBV19	TRBJ1-2	CASSVTDYYGYTF	TGTGCCAGTAGTGTGACAGATTACTATGGCTACACCTTC
-	-	16	TRBV15	TRBJ2-5	CATSGKSWLAGETQYF	TGTGCCACCAGCGGAAAATCATGGCTAGCTGGAGAGACCCAGTACTTC
-	TRBD2	16	TRBV5-1	TRBJ2-7	CASSSTASGVGGEQYF	TGCGCCAGCAGCTCCACTGCCAGCGGGGTTGGGGGCGAGCAGTACTTC
-	-	14	TRBV29-1	TRBJ2-3	CSVAGGSGTDTQYF	TGCAGCGTTGCGGGCGGGTCAGGCACAGATACGCAGTATTTT
-	-	12	TRBV7-2	TRBJ1-1	CASSPVVTEAFF	TGTGCCAGCAGCCCCGTGGTCACTGAAGCTTTCTTT
-	TRBD1	13	TRBV13	TRBJ2-7	CASSPGQLYEQYF	TGTGCCAGCTCTCCGGGACAGCTCTACGAGCAGTACTTC
-	-	11	TRBV4-2	TRBJ1-1	CASSLSTEAFF	TGTGCCAGCAGCCTCAGCACTGAAGCTTTCTTT
-	-	11	TRBV25-1	TRBJ2-1	CASSAHNEQFF	TGTGCCAGCAGTGCACACAATGAGCAGTTCTTC
-	-	13	TRBV4-2	TRBJ2-7	CASSQDLPDEQYF	TGTGCCAGCAGCCAGGACCTCCCGGACGAGCAGTACTTC
-	TRBD2	21	TRBV15	TRBJ2-7	CATSNHRGLGTSGGPIYEQYF	TGTGCCACCAGCAACCATCGGGGGCTGGGGACTAGCGGGGGGCCCATCTACGAGCAGTACTTC
-	TRBD1	15	TRBV4-1	TRBJ1-1	CASSQGSGGLTEAFF	TGCGCCAGCAGCCAAGGTTCAGGGGGGTTGACTGAAGCTTTCTTT
-	TRBD2	16	TRBV5-4	TRBJ2-1	CASSPLASGGNNEQFF	TGTGCCAGCAGCCCGCTAGCTAGCGGGGGGAACAATGAGCAGTTCTTC